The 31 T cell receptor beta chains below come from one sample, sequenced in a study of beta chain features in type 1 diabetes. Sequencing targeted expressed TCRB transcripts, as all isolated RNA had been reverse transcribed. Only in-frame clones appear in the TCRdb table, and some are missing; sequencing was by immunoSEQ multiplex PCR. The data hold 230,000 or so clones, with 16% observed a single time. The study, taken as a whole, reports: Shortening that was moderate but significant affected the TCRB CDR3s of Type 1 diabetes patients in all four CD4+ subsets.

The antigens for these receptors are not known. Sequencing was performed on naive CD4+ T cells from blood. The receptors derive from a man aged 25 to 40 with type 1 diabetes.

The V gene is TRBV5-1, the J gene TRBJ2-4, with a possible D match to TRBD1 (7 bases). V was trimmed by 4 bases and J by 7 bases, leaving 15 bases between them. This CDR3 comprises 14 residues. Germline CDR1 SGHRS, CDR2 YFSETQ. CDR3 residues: CASSPGDSNNIQYF. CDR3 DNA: TGCGCCAGCAGCCCGGGGGACAGTAATAACATTCAGTACTTC.

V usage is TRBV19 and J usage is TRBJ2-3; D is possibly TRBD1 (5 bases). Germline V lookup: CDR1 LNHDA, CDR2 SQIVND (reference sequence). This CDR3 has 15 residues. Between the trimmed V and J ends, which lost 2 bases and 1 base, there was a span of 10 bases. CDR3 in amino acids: CASSIQGSGTDTQYF. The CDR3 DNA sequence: TGTGCCAGTAGTATACAGGGCTCCGGCACAGATACGCAGTATTTT.

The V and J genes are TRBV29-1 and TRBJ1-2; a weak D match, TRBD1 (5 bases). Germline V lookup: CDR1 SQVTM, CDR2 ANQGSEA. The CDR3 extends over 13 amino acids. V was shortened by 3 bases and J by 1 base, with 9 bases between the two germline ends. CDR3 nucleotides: TGCAGCGTTGACAGGGACGATAACTATGGCTACACCTTC. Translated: CSVDRDDNYGYTF.

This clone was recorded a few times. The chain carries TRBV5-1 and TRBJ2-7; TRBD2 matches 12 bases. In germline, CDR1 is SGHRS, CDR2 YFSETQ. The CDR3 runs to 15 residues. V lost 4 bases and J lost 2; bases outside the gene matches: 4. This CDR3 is CASSERLAGAYEQYF. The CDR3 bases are TGCGCCAGCAGCGAAAGACTAGCGGGAGCCTACGAGCAGTACTTC. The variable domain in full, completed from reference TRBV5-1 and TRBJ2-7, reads KAGVTQTPRYLIKTRGQQVTLSCSPISGHRSVSWYQQTPGQGLQFLFEYFSETQRNKGNFPGRFSGRQFSNSRSEMNVSTLELGDSALYLCASSERLAGAYEQYFGPGTRLTVT.

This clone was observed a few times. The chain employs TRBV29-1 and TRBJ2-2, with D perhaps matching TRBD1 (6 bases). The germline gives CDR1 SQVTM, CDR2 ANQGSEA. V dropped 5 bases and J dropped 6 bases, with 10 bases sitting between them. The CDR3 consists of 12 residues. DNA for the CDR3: TGCAGCGTTCAACAGGGTCCCGGGGAGCTGTTTTTT. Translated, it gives CSVQQGPGELFF.

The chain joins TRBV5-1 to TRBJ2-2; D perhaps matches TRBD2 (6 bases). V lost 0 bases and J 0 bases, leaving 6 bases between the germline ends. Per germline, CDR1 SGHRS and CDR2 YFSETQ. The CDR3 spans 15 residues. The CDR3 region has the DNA TGCGCCAGCAGCTTGGGACTAGCGAACACCGGGGAGCTGTTTTTT. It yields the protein CASSLGLANTGELFF.

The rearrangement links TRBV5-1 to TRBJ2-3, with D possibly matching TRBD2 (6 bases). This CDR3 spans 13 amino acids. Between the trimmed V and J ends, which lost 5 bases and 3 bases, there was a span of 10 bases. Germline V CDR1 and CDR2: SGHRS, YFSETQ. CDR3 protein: CASSSGETDTQYF. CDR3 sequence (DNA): TGCGCCAGCAGTTCGGGGGAAACAGATACGCAGTATTTT.

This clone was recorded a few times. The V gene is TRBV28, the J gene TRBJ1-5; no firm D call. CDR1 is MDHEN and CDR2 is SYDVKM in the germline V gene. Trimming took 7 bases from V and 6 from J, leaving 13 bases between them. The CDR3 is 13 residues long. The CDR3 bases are TGTGCCAGCAACATTGTGTCCAGTCAGCCCCAGCATTTT. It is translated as CASNIVSSQPQHF.

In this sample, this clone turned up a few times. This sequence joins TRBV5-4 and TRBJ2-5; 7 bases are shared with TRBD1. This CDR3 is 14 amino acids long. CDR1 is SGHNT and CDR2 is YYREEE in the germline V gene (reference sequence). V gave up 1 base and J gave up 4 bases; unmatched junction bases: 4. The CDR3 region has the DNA TGTGCCAGCAGCTTGACAGGGGTTACAGAGACCCAGTACTTC. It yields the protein CASSLTGVTETQYF.

Written as DNA, the CDR3 is TGCGCCAGCAGCTTGGACGGGACCGCTAGCACAGATACGCAGTATTTT. Translated, it gives CASSLDGTASTDTQYF. The J gene is TRBJ2-3, the V gene TRBV5-1; D assignment may be TRBD1 or TRBD2 (5 bases each). The CDR3 consists of 16 residues. In germline, CDR1 is SGHRS, CDR2 YFSETQ. The V gene lost 0 bases and the J gene lost 0 bases, with 11 bases spanning the gap.

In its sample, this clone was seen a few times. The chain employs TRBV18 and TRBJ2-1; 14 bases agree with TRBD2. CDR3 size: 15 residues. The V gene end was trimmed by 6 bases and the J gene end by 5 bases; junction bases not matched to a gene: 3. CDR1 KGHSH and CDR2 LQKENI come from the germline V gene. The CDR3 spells CASSLGLAGDNEQFF. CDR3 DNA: TGTGCCAGCTCGCTGGGACTAGCGGGAGACAATGAGCAGTTCTTC.

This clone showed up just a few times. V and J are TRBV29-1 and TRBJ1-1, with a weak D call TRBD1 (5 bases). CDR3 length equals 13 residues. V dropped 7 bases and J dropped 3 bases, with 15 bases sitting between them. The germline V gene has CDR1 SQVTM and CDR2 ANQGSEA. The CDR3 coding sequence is TGCAGCGGTGCCAGGACGGGGGACACTGAAGCTTTCTTT. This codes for CSGARTGDTEAFF.

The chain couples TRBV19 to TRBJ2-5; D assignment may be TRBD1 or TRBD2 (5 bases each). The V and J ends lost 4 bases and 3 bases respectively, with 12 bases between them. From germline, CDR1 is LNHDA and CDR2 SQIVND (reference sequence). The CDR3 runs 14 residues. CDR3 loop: CASSTSGAEETQYF. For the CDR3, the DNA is TGTGCCAGTAGTACCTCCGGGGCCGAAGAGACCCAGTACTTC.

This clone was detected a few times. CDR3 in amino acids: CASSLGTARGNEQFF. DNA for the CDR3: TGTGCCAGCAGCCTTGGGACTGCCAGGGGCAATGAGCAGTTCTTC. The rearrangement links TRBV14 to TRBJ2-1; D is possibly TRBD1 or TRBD2 (6 bases each). The CDR3 extends over 15 amino acids. The germline V and J ends were trimmed by 4 bases and 6 bases, with 16 bases remaining between them. Germline CDR1 reads SGHDN; CDR2 reads FVKESK. The full variable domain, with the rest looked up from reference TRBV14 and TRBJ2-1, is EAGVTQFPSHSVIEKGQTVTLRCDPISGHDNLYWYRRVMGKEIKFLLHFVKESKQDESGMPNNRFLAERTGGTYSTLKVQPAELEDSGVYFCASSLGTARGNEQFFGPGTRLTVL.

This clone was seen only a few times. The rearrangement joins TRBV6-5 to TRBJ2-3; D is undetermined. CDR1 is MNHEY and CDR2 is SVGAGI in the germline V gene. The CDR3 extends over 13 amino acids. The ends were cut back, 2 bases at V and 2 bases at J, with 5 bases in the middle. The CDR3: CASSYRATDTQYF. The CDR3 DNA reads TGTGCCAGCAGTTACCGGGCCACAGATACGCAGTATTTT.

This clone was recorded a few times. CDR3 DNA: TGCGCCAGCAGTCAATCTTACTACGAGCAGTACTTC. Its translation is CASSQSYYEQYF. The chain carries TRBV23-1 and TRBJ2-7; D is unresolved. TRBV23-1 is an ORF, with its function uncertain. The CDR3 runs to 12 residues. V was pared by 0 bases and J by 3 bases, with 3 bases between.

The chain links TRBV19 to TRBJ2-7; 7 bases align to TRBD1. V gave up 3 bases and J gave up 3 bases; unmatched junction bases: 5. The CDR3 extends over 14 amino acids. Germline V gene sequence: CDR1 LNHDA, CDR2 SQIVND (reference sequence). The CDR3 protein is CASSIRQGYYEQYF. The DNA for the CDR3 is TGTGCCAGTAGTATCAGACAGGGCTACTACGAGCAGTACTTC. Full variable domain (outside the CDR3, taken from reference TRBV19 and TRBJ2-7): DGGITQSPKYLFRKEGQNVTLSCEQNLNHDAMYWYRQDPGQGLRLIYYSQIVNDFQKGDIAEGYSVSREKKESFPLTVTSAQKNPTAFYLCASSIRQGYYEQYFGPGTRLTVT.

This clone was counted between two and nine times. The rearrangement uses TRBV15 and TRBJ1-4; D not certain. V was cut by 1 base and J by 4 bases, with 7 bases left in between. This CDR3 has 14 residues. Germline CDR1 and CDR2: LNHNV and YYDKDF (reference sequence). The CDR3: CATSRGGSNEKLFF. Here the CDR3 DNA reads TGTGCCACCAGCAGAGGTGGGAGTAATGAAAAACTGTTTTTT.

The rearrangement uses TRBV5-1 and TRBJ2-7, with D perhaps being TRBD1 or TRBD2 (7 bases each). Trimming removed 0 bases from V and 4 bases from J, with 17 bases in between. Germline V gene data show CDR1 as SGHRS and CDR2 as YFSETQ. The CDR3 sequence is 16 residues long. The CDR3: CASSLDLTGREYEQYF. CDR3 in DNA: TGCGCCAGCAGCTTGGACCTGACAGGGAGGGAATACGAGCAGTACTTC.

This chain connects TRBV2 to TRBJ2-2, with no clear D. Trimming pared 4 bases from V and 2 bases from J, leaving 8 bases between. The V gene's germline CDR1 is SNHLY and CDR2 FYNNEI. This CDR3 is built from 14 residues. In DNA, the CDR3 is TGTGCCAGCAGTGTCCTCGGTAACACCGGGGAGCTGTTTTTT. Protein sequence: CASSVLGNTGELFF. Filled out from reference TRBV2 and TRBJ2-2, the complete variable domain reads EPEVTQTPSHQVTQMGQEVILRCVPISNHLYFYWYRQILGQKVEFLVSFYNNEISEKSEIFDDQFSVERPDGSNFTLKIRSTKLEDSAMYFCASSVLGNTGELFFGEGSRLTVL.

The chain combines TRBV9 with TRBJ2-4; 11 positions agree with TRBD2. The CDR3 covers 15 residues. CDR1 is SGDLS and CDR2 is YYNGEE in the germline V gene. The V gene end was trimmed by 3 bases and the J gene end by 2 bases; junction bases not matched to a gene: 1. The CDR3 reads CASSGTSGPKNIQYF. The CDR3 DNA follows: TGTGCCAGCAGCGGGACTAGCGGGCCCAAAAACATTCAGTACTTC. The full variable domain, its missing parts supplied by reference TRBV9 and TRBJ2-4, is DSGVTQTPKHLITATGQRVTLRCSPRSGDLSVYWYQQSLDQGLQFLIQYYNGEERAKGNILERFSAQQFPDLHSELNLSSLELGDSALYFCASSGTSGPKNIQYFGAGTRLSVL.

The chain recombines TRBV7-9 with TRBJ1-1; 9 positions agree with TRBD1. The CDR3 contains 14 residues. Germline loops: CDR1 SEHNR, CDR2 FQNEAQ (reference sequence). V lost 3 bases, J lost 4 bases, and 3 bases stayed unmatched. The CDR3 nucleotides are TGTGCCAGCAGCTTCGGACAGGGGAGCACTGAAGCTTTCTTT. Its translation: CASSFGQGSTEAFF.

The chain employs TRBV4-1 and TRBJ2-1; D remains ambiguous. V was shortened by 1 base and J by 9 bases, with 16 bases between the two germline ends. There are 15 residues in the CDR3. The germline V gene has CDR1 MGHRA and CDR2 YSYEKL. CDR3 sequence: CASSQVGLVSPEQFF. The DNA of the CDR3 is TGCGCCAGCAGCCAAGTGGGTCTAGTCTCTCCTGAGCAGTTCTTC.

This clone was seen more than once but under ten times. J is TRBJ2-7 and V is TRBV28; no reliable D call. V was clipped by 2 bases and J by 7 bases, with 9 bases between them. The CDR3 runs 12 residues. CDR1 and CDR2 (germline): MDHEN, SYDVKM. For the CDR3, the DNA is TGTGCCAGCAGTTTAGTTGGTCTGGAGCAGTACTTC. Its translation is CASSLVGLEQYF.

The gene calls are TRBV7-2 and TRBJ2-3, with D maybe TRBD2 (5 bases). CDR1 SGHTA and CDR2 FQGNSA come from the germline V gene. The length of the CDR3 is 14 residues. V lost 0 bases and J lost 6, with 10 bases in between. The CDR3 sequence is CASSLARAVDTQYF. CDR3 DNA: TGTGCCAGCAGCTTAGCGCGGGCCGTGGATACGCAGTATTTT.

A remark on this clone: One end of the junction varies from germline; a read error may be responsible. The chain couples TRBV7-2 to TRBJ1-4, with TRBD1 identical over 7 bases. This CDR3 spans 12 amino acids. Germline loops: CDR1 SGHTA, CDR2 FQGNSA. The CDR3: CASSLVRGTALF. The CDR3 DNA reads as TGTGCCAGCAGCTTAGTGCGCGGGACAGCTCTTTTT.

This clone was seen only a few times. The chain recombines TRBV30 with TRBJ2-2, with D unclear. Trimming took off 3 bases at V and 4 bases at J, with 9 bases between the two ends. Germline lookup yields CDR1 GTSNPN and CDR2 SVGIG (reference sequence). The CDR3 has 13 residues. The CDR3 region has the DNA TGTGCCTGGAGCCCATCTGGCACCGGGGAGCTGTTTTTT. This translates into CAWSPSGTGELFF.

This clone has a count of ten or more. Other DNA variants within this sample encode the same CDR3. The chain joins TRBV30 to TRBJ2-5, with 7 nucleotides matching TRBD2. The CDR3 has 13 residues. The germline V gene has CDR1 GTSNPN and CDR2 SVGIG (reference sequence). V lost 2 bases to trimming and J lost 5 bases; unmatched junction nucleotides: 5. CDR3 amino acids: CAWSPTSRETQYF. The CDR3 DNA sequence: TGTGCCTGGAGTCCGACTAGCCGGGAGACCCAGTACTTC.

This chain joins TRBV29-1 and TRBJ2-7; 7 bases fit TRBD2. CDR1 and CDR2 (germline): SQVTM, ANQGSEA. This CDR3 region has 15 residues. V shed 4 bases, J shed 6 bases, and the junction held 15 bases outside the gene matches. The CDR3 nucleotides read TGCAGCGTTGCATCTAGCGGAGACGTCGGGAGCGAGCAGTACTTC. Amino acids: CSVASSGDVGSEQYF.

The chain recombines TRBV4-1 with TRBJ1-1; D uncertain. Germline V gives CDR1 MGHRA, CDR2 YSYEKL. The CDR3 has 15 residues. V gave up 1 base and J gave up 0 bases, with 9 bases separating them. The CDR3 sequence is CASSQGVPVNTEAFF. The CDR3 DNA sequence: TGCGCCAGCAGCCAAGGTGTCCCAGTGAACACTGAAGCTTTCTTT.

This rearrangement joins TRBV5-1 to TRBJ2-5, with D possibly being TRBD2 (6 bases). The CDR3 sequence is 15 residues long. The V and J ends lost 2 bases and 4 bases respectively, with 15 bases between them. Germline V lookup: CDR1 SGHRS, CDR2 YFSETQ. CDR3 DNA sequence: TGCGCCAGCAGCTTCCCCTTGGGGGGAGGAGAGACCCAGTACTTC. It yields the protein CASSFPLGGGETQYF.